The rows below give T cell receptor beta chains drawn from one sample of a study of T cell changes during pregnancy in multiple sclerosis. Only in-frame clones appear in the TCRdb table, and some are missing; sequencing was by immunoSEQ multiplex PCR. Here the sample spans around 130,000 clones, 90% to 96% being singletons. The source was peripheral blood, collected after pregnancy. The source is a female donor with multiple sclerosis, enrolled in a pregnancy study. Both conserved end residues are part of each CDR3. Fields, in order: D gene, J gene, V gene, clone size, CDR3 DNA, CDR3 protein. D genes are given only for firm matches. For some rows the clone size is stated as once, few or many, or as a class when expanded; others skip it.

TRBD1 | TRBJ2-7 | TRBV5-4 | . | TGTGCCAGCAGCTTTAAGACAGGGCCCTCCTACGAGCAGTACTTC | CASSFKTGPSYEQYF
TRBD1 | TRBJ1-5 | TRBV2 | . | TGTGCCAGCAGCCAGAAGGACAGGGTAAGCAATCAGCCCCAGCATTTT | CASSQKDRVSNQPQHF
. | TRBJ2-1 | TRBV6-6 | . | TGTGCCAGCAGTTACGGTAGGGGGACGCATGAGCAGTTCTTC | CASSYGRGTHEQFF
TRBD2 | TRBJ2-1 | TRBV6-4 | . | TGTGCCAGCAGCGACGGGAGGACCTCCTACAATGAGCAGTTCTTC | CASSDGRTSYNEQFF
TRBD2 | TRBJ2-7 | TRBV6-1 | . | TGTGCCAGCAGTGAAACACTAGCGCGGAGAGACTCCTACGAGCAGTACTTC | CASSETLARRDSYEQYF
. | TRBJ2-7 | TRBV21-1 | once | TGTGCCAGCAGCAAAGCGGGGGGGGTGATTAATTACGAGCAGTACTTC | CASSKAGGVINYEQYF
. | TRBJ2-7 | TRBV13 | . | TGTGCCAGCAGCTTAGGAGCGGCACCCCCCTACGAGCAGTACTTC | CASSLGAAPPYEQYF
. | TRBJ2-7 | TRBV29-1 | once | TGCAGCGCCGGGGGGACAACGAGCTCCTACGAGCAGTACTTC | CSAGGTTSSYEQYF
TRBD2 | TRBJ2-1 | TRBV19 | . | TGTGCCAGTTCCTTAGGTGGAGCGGGAGGGAATGAGCAGTTCTTC | CASSLGGAGGNEQFF
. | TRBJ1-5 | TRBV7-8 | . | TGTGCCAGCAGCTCAAGTCTAGGACAGTATAGCAATCAGCCCCAGCATTTT | CASSSSLGQYSNQPQHF
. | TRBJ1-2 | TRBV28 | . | TGTGCCAGCAGTTGGTCCAGGAACTATGGCTACACCTTC | CASSWSRNYGYTF
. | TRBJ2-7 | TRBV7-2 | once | TGTGCCAGCAGCTTAACGCTAGGTGGTGTCTACGAGCAGTACTTC | CASSLTLGGVYEQYF
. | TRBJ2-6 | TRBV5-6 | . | TGTGCCAGCAGCTTGGTACGGAGGAAGTTGGACTCTGGGGCCAACGTCCTGACTTTC | CASSLVRRKLDSGANVLTF
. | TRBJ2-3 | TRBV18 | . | TGTGCCAGCTCACCACCGACGGGGATGAACACAGATACGCAGTATTTT | CASSPPTGMNTDTQYF
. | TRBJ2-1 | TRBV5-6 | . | TGTGCCAGCAGCCAGGGGCTAAGCTCCTACAATGAGCAGTTCTTC | CASSQGLSSYNEQFF
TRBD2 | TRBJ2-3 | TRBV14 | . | TGTGCCAGCAGCCTCGGAGCGGGAGGGTATAGCACAGATACGCAGTATTTT | CASSLGAGGYSTDTQYF
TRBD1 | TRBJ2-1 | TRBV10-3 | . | TGTGCCATCAGTGAAACAGGGGGGAGGAATGAGCAGTTCTTC | CAISETGGRNEQFF
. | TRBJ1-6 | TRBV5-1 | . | TGCGCCAGCAGCCCTGACAGCAGACTCGATTCACCCCTCCACTTT | CASSPDSRLDSPLHF
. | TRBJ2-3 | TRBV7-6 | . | TGTGCCAGCAGCTTAGGTTGCCGGGACTGCACAGATACGCAGTATTTT | CASSLGCRDCTDTQYF
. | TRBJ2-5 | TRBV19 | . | TGTGCCAGTAGTATAGACGAGAGCGGTTTAGAGACCCAGTACTTC | CASSIDESGLETQYF
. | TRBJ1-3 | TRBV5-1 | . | TGCGCCAGCAGCCTCAATCCGGGGAGCTCTGGAAACACCATATATTTT | CASSLNPGSSGNTIYF
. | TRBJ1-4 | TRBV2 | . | TGTGCCAGCAGTGAAGCGGGAACAGGCAATGAAAAACTGTTTTTT | CASSEAGTGNEKLFF
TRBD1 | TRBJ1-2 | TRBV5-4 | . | TGTGCCAGCAGCTCGGGACAGGCCTATGGCTACACCTTC | CASSSGQAYGYTF
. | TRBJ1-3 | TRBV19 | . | TGTGCCAGTAGCCAGGGCGGGATCGGAAACACCATATATTTT | CASSQGGIGNTIYF
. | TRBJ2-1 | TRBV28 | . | TGTGCCAGCAGTTTTAGGAGCTCCTACAATGAGCAGTTCTTC | CASSFRSSYNEQFF
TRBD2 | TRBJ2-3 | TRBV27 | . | TGTGCCAGCAGTCCCCGCGAGCGGGGTAGCACAGATACGCAGTATTTT | CASSPRERGSTDTQYF
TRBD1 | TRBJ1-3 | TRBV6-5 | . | TGTGCCAGCAAGATAACAGGGGGCTCTGGAAACACCATATATTTT | CASKITGGSGNTIYF
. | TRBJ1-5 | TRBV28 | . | TGTGCCAGCAGTTTGGTGAGCTACGATAGCAATCAGCCCCAGCATTTT | CASSLVSYDSNQPQHF
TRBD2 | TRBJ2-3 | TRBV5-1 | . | TGCGCCAGCAGTTCCAGCGGGAGTTTGACAGATACGCAGTATTTT | CASSSSGSLTDTQYF
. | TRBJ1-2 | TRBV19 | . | TGTGCCAGTAGTATAGGAGGGATCAATGGCTACACCTTC | CASSIGGINGYTF
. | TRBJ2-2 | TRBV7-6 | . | TGTGCCAGCAGCTCCTCCACCGGGGAGCTGTTTTTT | CASSSSTGELFF
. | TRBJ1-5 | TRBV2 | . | TGTGCCAGCCGCCAGGGGTCCAGGAGCAATCAGCCCCAGCATTTT | CASRQGSRSNQPQHF
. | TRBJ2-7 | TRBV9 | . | TGTGCCAGCAGCACGGCCGGGGGCGAGCAGTACTTC | CASSTAGGEQYF
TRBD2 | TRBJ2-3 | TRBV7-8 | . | TGTGCCAGCAGCCAAACTAGCGGGAGGCCAGATACGCAGTATTTT | CASSQTSGRPDTQYF
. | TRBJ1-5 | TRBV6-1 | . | TGTGCCAGCGCAGATAGCAATCAGCCCCAGCATTTT | CASADSNQPQHF
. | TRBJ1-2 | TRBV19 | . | TGTGCCAGTAGTACCGGGACATTCTTGCCACATGGCTACACCTTC | CASSTGTFLPHGYTF
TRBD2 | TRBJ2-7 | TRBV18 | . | TGTGCCAGCTCACCCCAAGTCCCGGGACTAGCGGGAGACCCCTACGAGCAGTACTTC | CASSPQVPGLAGDPYEQYF